A single sample is the source of the 4 T cell receptor beta chains below, sequenced in a study of blood T cell repertoires in COVID-19 (dated by TCRdb to 2018 to 2020). The method was the immunoSEQ multiplex PCR assay. Entries here come from immuneACCESS through TCRdb and include only in-frame sequences with V and J called. Some clones fail to appear in such tables; in the studies checked, an unresolved V gene covers under half of the shortfall, and the cause of the remainder is unknown. A total of 150,000 to 200,000 clones appear in this sample, around nine tenths of them only once. The ten biggest clones cover roughly 6.7% of the sample. Sequenced input: peripheral blood. Receptors originate from a man aged 40-49 years with acute or convalescent COVID-19.

This sequence joins TRBV27 and TRBJ1-6; D is perhaps TRBD1 (5 bases). With 3 bases removed from V and 7 bases from J, the gap between germline ends came to 10 bases. The CDR3 has 14 amino acids. Germline CDR1 reads MNHEY; CDR2 reads SMNVEV (reference sequence). Written as DNA, the CDR3 is TGTGCCAGCAGTTTCCAGGGTGTGAATTCACCCCTCCACTTT. Translated: CASSFQGVNSPLHF.

This chain joins TRBV9 and TRBJ1-1; 9 nucleotides align to TRBD1. This CDR3 comprises 12 residues. V was clipped by 3 bases and J by 10 bases; unmatched bases: 4. Germline values: CDR1 SGDLS, CDR2 YYNGEE. The CDR3 nucleotides are TGTGCCAGCAGCGCCGAGACAGGGGGAGCTTTCTTT. This sequence encodes CASSAETGGAFF.

This chain joins TRBV4-3 and TRBJ1-4, with D tentatively TRBD1 (5 bases). Germline-derived CDR1 and CDR2 are LGHNA and YSLEER. The CDR3 covers 15 residues. The V and J ends lost 4 bases and 7 bases respectively, with 16 bases between them. The CDR3 DNA sequence: TGCGCCAGCAGCCCAACAGGCAATAGGGGTGAAAAACTGTTTTTT. Encoded protein: CASSPTGNRGEKLFF.

This clone was detected only once. The chain links TRBV5-8 to TRBJ1-2, with TRBD1 matching 7 bases. V trimming: 5 bases; J trimming: 2 bases; junction bases outside the gene matches: 6. Germline CDR1 SGHTS, CDR2 YDEGEE. The CDR3 runs to 14 residues. The CDR3 DNA is TGTGCCAGCAGGCGGACAGGAACGAACTATGGCTACACCTTC. Protein product: CASRRTGTNYGYTF.